The 18 T cell receptor beta chains reported below all come from one sample, sequenced in a study of diagnostic markers for celiac disease. TCRdb reprocessed the reads and reports one entry per CDR3 protein, with no DNA. This table lists about 1,100 distinct CDR3 sequences. Material: either unsorted cells or a sorted T cell fraction (not recorded which). All receptors come from a human donor.

By frequency, this clonotype is medium-sized. The chain links TRBV18 to TRBJ2-7; checking the TCRdb D call of TRBD1 is not possible without DNA. The CDR3 has 15 residues. Per germline, CDR1 KGHSH and CDR2 LQKENI. CDR3 region: CASSPSRDQSYEQYF.

In terms of frequency, this clonotype is medium-sized. V is TRBV30 and J is TRBJ1-6; there is no DNA to check the TCRdb D call of TRBD1. The V gene's germline CDR1 is GTSNPN and CDR2 SVGIG (reference sequence). The CDR3 runs to 13 residues. CDR3 sequence reads: CAWSPGGGAPLHF.

This chain joins TRBV10-3 and TRBJ2-1. The CDR3 sequence is 12 residues long. Germline V gene data show CDR1 as ENHRY and CDR2 as SYGVKD. The CDR3 is CAISVNNNEQFF.

This clonotype counts as medium-sized by frequency. The V gene is TRBV7-2, the J gene TRBJ1-1. Germline values: CDR1 SGHTA, CDR2 FQGNSA. The CDR3 runs 16 residues. CDR3 loop: CASSPRPSNMNTEAFF.

This clonotype is medium-sized (0.01 to 0.1%) by frequency. The V gene is TRBV27, the J gene TRBJ2-3; TCRdb reports TRBD1, a call that lacks DNA to check it against. This CDR3 is built from 14 residues. The germline CDR1 and CDR2 sequences are MNHEY and SMNVEV (reference sequence). The CDR3 sequence is CASSLRQGSDTQYF.

V and J are TRBV5-4 and TRBJ1-4. The germline CDR1 and CDR2 sequences are SGHNT and YYREEE (reference sequence). CDR3 length: 11 residues. The CDR3 reads CASSFPEKLFF.

This chain uses TRBV7-8 with TRBJ2-5. The CDR3 loop spans 14 amino acids. CDR1 is SGHVS and CDR2 is FQNEAQ in the germline V gene. This CDR3 reads CASSPQEVEETQYF.

This clonotype is deemed medium-sized by its frequency. The V and J genes are TRBV3-1 and TRBJ2-1; TCRdb's D gene call, TRBD2, goes unchecked for lack of DNA. This CDR3 spans 12 amino acids. Germline V gene sequence: CDR1 LGHDT, CDR2 YNNKEL (reference sequence). The chain's CDR3 is CASSRAWYEQFF.

By frequency, this clonotype is medium-sized. The chain employs TRBV27 and TRBJ1-5; the D gene TCRdb calls, TRBD1, cannot be checked with no DNA. This CDR3 has 15 residues. CDR1 is MNHEY, CDR2 SMNVEV, per germline (reference sequence). CDR3 amino acids: CASSTGAHSNQPQHF.

This clonotype ranks as large (0.1 to 1%) in terms of frequency. V usage is TRBV6-1 and J usage is TRBJ1-3; the TRBD1 assignment by TCRdb is unverifiable without DNA. CDR3 length: 15 residues. Germline V gene sequence: CDR1 MNHNS, CDR2 SASEGT. This CDR3 is CASSEGRGDGNTIYF.

This clonotype is classed as medium-sized by frequency. The rearrangement uses TRBV28 and TRBJ1-1. The CDR3 is 11 amino acids. Germline values: CDR1 MDHEN, CDR2 SYDVKM. CDR3 in amino acids: CASSVNTEAFF.

This clonotype shows up as large by frequency. The J gene is TRBJ1-1, the V gene TRBV5-4; the D call from TCRdb, TRBD1, cannot be confirmed without DNA. The CDR3 extends over 14 amino acids. Germline CDR1 and CDR2: SGHNT and YYREEE (reference sequence). The CDR3 sequence is CASSLKQGFREAFF.

This clonotype is labeled large based on frequency. This chain joins TRBV6-6 and TRBJ1-2; TCRdb lists TRBD1, though no DNA is available to test this call. CDR1 and CDR2 from the germline V gene are MNHNY and SVGAGI (reference sequence). The CDR3 runs to 14 residues. The CDR3 region is CASSYPRGDYGYTF.

This clonotype is classed as large by frequency. The CDR3 reads CASTPGGSGNTIYF. The chain is built from TRBV7-2 and TRBJ1-3; TCRdb lists TRBD1, though no DNA is available to test this call. This CDR3 comprises 14 residues. Looked up from germline, CDR1 is SGHTA and CDR2 is FQGNSA.

The chain links TRBV20-1 to TRBJ2-1. This CDR3 contains 14 residues. CDR1 and CDR2 (germline): DFQATT, SNEGSKA (reference sequence). CDR3 region: CSADDLISYNEQFF.

Considering frequency, this clonotype is medium-sized (0.01 to 0.1%). This chain joins TRBV18 and TRBJ1-1; TCRdb lists TRBD1, though no DNA is available to test this call. The germline V gene encodes CDR1 KGHSH and CDR2 LQKENI. The CDR3 extends over 15 amino acids. The CDR3 spells CASSPSVQGSPEAFF.

According to its frequency, this clonotype is large. This chain links TRBV20-1 with TRBJ2-1; TCRdb reports TRBD2, a call that lacks DNA to check it against. CDR1 and CDR2 (germline): DFQATT, SNEGSKA (reference sequence). The CDR3 length is 16 residues. This CDR3 is CSARGLAASSYNEQFF.

V usage is TRBV29-1 and J usage is TRBJ1-1; TCRdb's D gene call, TRBD1, goes unchecked for lack of DNA. The CDR3 consists of 13 residues. CDR1 SQVTM and CDR2 ANQGSEA come from the germline V gene. This chain's CDR3 is CSVGGNLNTEAFF.